The 19 T cell receptor beta chains below come from one sample, sequenced in a study of cytomegalovirus exposure and HLA in healthy donors. TCRdb's copy holds only in-frame clones and misses some; the assay was immunoSEQ multiplex PCR. The sample records more than 130,000 clones, about 91% being singletons. The sequenced sample consisted of PBMCs. These receptors all stem from a young woman in good health and CMV-seropositive.

The genes are TRBV19 and TRBJ2-1; 7 positions match TRBD1. The CDR3 extends over 13 amino acids. V lost 6 bases, J lost 8 bases, and 7 bases stayed unmatched. Germline assignment: CDR1 LNHDA and CDR2 SQIVND (reference sequence). The CDR3 nucleotides read TGTGCCAGTAGCGAGACAGGGTGGCATGAGCAGTTCTTC. The encoded protein is CASSETGWHEQFF.

J is TRBJ1-4 and V is TRBV14; 8 positions agree with TRBD1. The germline V gene encodes CDR1 SGHDN and CDR2 FVKESK. The V segment lost 2 bases and the J segment 6 bases; nucleotides outside the gene matches: 5. The CDR3 covers 15 residues. CDR3 sequence reads: CASSQSQGADEKLFF. The CDR3 coding sequence is TGTGCCAGCAGCCAAAGCCAGGGGGCAGATGAAAAACTGTTTTTT.

The V gene is TRBV19, the J gene TRBJ1-2, with D tentatively TRBD1 (5 bases). The CDR3 sequence is 14 residues long. Germline V lookup: CDR1 LNHDA, CDR2 SQIVND (reference sequence). V was cut by 1 base and J by 8 bases, with 14 bases left in between. The CDR3 sequence: CASSIGGAGRGYTF. Here the CDR3 DNA reads TGTGCCAGTAGTATAGGCGGTGCGGGGCGCGGCTACACCTTC.

V and J are TRBV19 and TRBJ2-2, with D maybe TRBD1 (6 bases). Per germline, CDR1 LNHDA and CDR2 SQIVND (reference sequence). The CDR3 spans 15 residues. V lost 7 bases and J lost 2, with 14 bases in between. CDR3 nucleotides: TGTGCCAGTAAGGGCGGACAGCCTAACACCGGGGAGCTGTTTTTT. Translating it yields CASKGGQPNTGELFF.

This clone was seen a few times. The CDR3 here is CASSGQMNTEAFF. DNA of the CDR3: TGTGCCAGCAGTGGACAGATGAACACTGAAGCTTTCTTT. The chain has TRBV6-5 and TRBJ1-1, with a possible D match to TRBD1 (6 bases). V was shortened by 5 bases and J by 0 bases, with 7 bases between the two germline ends. The CDR3 extends over 13 amino acids. Germline V gene data show CDR1 as MNHEY and CDR2 as SVGAGI.

The CDR3 nucleotides read TGTGCCAGTAGAACCCACAGGAATAGCAATCAGCCCCAGCATTTT. Protein sequence: CASRTHRNSNQPQHF. V and J are TRBV19 and TRBJ1-5; tentative D call: TRBD1 (5 bases). CDR1 is LNHDA, CDR2 SQIVND, per germline (reference sequence). Trimming took off 6 bases at V and 0 bases at J, with 12 bases between the two ends. The CDR3 has 15 amino acids.

The V gene is TRBV27, the J gene TRBJ1-2; 9 bases fit TRBD1. Germline-derived CDR1 and CDR2 are MNHEY and SMNVEV (reference sequence). The ends lost 3 bases at V and 3 bases at J; junction bases unmatched: 8. The CDR3 has 16 residues. The CDR3 here is CASSFRGTGMYYGYTF. The CDR3 DNA follows: TGTGCCAGCAGTTTCCGAGGGACAGGGATGTACTATGGCTACACCTTC.

The rearrangement uses TRBV10-3 and TRBJ1-2; 7 bases map to TRBD1. The V segment lost 11 bases and the J segment 5 bases; nucleotides outside the gene matches: 8. CDR1 and CDR2 from the germline V gene are ENHRY and SYGVKD. This CDR3 region has 12 residues. The CDR3 DNA sequence: TGTGCCTTCGGACAGGTCGCGTATGGCTACACCTTC. Amino acid sequence: CAFGQVAYGYTF.

This chain links TRBV11-2 with TRBJ1-2, with 8 positions matching TRBD1. Unmatched junction bases numbered 9, after V lost 2 bases and J lost 13 bases. Germline CDR1 reads SGHAT; CDR2 reads FQNNGV. The CDR3 consists of 13 residues. In DNA form, the CDR3 reads TGTGCCAGCAGCTTATCACAGGGGGTTAGAGCCACCTTC. Translation gives CASSLSQGVRATF.

V is TRBV27 and J is TRBJ2-5, with a possible D match to TRBD2 (6 bases). The V gene's germline CDR1 is MNHEY and CDR2 SMNVEV (reference sequence). V shed 3 bases and J shed 2 bases, with 16 bases lying between them. The CDR3 extends over 16 amino acids. The DNA of the CDR3 is TGTGCCAGCAGTTTTCCCCCGGGTGCGGGGCAAGAGACCCAGTACTTC. Protein product: CASSFPPGAGQETQYF.

The chain recombines TRBV19 with TRBJ2-7; D possibly corresponds to TRBD2 (6 bases). Germline CDR1 LNHDA, CDR2 SQIVND (reference sequence). With 0 bases removed from V and 5 bases from J, the gap between germline ends came to 14 bases. CDR3 length: 15 amino acids. CDR3 coding DNA: TGTGCCAGTAGTATAGAGGGAGGCAGGGACCACGAGCAGTACTTC. Translated: CASSIEGGRDHEQYF.

The J gene is TRBJ1-1, the V gene TRBV25-1; D perhaps matches TRBD1 (5 bases). V dropped 6 bases and J dropped 4 bases, with 18 bases sitting between them. The CDR3 runs to 15 residues. Germline V gene data show CDR1 as MGHDK and CDR2 as SYGVNS. The CDR3, as DNA: TGTGCCAGCAGCGGCGGCGGGGGTTGGGGCACTGAAGCTTTCTTT. Translated, it gives CASSGGGGWGTEAFF.

The rearrangement links TRBV6-5 to TRBJ2-1, with 8 nucleotides matching TRBD1. CDR1 MNHEY and CDR2 SVGAGI come from the germline V gene. CDR3 length: 13 amino acids. The J segment lost 5 bases and the V segment lost 6 bases, leaving 3 bases of the junction unmatched. In DNA form, the CDR3 reads TGTGCCAGCAGGGACAGGGTGAACAATGAGCAGTTCTTC. Protein sequence: CASRDRVNNEQFF.

V and J are TRBV29-1 and TRBJ2-7; the D gene is possibly TRBD2 (6 bases). V was cut by 5 bases and J by 7 bases, with 12 bases left in between. Germline CDR1 reads SQVTM; CDR2 reads ANQGSEA. The CDR3 consists of 11 residues. The CDR3 sequence: CSVPWAGEQYF. In nucleotides, the CDR3 is TGCAGCGTTCCCTGGGCGGGGGAGCAGTACTTC.

The rearrangement links TRBV29-1 to TRBJ1-2; 7 bases map to TRBD1. V was pared by 7 bases and J by 6 bases, with 17 bases of the junction left unmatched. This CDR3 contains 15 residues. Germline V gives CDR1 SQVTM, CDR2 ANQGSEA. CDR3 residues: CSAGPSTGDEDGYTF. For the CDR3, the DNA is TGCAGCGCTGGGCCCTCCACAGGGGACGAGGATGGCTACACCTTC.

This clone appeared once. The rearrangement uses TRBV6-5 and TRBJ1-4, with 8 positions matching TRBD1. J gave up 8 bases and V 6 bases, and 5 bases lay outside the gene matches. Germline V gene sequence: CDR1 MNHEY, CDR2 SVGAGI. The CDR3 is 13 residues long. Here the CDR3 DNA reads TGTGCCAGCAGGGACAGGGCAAGGGAAAAACTGTTTTTT. It specifies CASRDRAREKLFF.

J is TRBJ2-1 and V is TRBV7-9; possibly TRBD2 for D (5 bases). This CDR3 has 12 amino acids. Trimming took 5 bases from V and 6 from J, leaving 8 bases between them. In germline, CDR1 is SEHNR, CDR2 FQNEAQ (reference sequence). The CDR3 coding sequence is TGTGCCAGCAGCCGGGAAGGCAATGAGCAGTTCTTC. This gives the protein CASSREGNEQFF.

This clone was picked up a small number of times. This chain connects TRBV6-5 to TRBJ1-1, with TRBD1 as a possible D gene (6 bases). The CDR3 runs 16 residues. With 0 bases removed from V and 1 base from J, the gap between germline ends came to 12 bases. Germline-derived CDR1 and CDR2 are MNHEY and SVGAGI. CDR3 in amino acids: CASSYSSRGTNTEAFF. The CDR3 DNA follows: TGTGCCAGCAGTTACTCGAGTAGGGGGACGAACACTGAAGCTTTCTTT.

The chain joins TRBV27 to TRBJ2-7; 12 bases align to TRBD2. The germline V gene encodes CDR1 MNHEY and CDR2 SMNVEV (reference sequence). The CDR3 covers 15 residues. V shed 7 bases, J shed 0 bases, and the junction held 4 bases outside the gene matches. The CDR3 nucleotides read TGTGCCAGCAACAGGACTAGCGGGACCTCCTACGAGCAGTACTTC. Translating gives CASNRTSGTSYEQYF.